This T cell receptor (beta chain) derives from a study of T cells in Graves' hyperthyroidism and ophthalmopathy. This clonotype was detected many times. Its cognate antigen is unknown. The junction had 7 bases not matched to a gene; V was cut back by 1 base and J by 7 bases. The CDR3 is made up of 16 amino acids. Germline assignment: CDR1 LGHNA and CDR2 YNFKEQ. Whole-study results and caveats: Ophthalmopathy, which appeared later, was predicted by the model a median around 6.5 months before onset.

In the ophthalmopathy cohort, Clinical Activity Score was at least 3, NOSPECS grade at least 4, and duration under 3 months. The study left out patients who had uncontrolled infection, other autoimmune disease, pregnancy or lactation. Thyroid ultrasound, orbital computed tomography, clinical symptoms, and serum thyroxine and TRAb underpinned diagnoses. Amplified TCR beta CDR3 regions derived from RNA transcripts. First-round RT-PCR targeting the TCR CDR3 was performed with the HTBI primer set. In TCRdb, the multiplex PCR reads were re-called with MiXCR into one record per CDR3 protein. The sample records over 350,000 distinct CDR3 sequences, roughly 14% being singletons.

The chain recombines TRBV4-2 with TRBJ2-1; 10 bases agree with TRBD1. The sample comprised blood. The TCR sequence derives from a man younger than 30 with Graves' ophthalmopathy. For the CDR3, the DNA is TGTGCCAGCAGCCAAGCGTTGGGACAGGGGAGAAATGAGCAGTTCTTC. Translated, it gives CASSQALGQGRNEQFF.